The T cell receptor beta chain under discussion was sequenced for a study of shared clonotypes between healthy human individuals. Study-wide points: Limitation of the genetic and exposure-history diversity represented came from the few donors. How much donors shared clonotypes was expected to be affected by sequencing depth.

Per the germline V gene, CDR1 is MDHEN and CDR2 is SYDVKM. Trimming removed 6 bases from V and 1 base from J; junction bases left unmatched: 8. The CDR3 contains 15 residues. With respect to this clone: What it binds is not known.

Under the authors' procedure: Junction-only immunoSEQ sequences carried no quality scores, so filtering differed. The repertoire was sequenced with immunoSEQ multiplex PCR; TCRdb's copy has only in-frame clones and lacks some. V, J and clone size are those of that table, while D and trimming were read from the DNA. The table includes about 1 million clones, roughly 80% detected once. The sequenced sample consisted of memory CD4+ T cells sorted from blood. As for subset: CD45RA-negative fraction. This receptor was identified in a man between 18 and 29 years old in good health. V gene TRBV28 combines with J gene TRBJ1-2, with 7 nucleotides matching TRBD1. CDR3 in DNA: TGTGCCAGCAGCAGGGACAGAACTTATAACTATGGCTACACCTTC. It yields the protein CASSRDRTYNYGYTF.